This T cell receptor (beta chain) appears in the sequencing data of a study of blood T cell repertoires in COVID-19. Across the study: The study drew acute and convalescent COVID-19 samples from the United States, Italy and Spain. From T cells, B-cell-depleted T cells, or PBMCs came the material, which was cDNA or gDNA.

Authors' analysis steps: How many nucleated cells were present was estimated from reference gene primer amplification. Sequencing was performed with immunoSEQ multiplex PCR; in TCRdb, only in-frame clones are kept and a portion is missing. V, J and clone size are taken as reported in that table, and D and trimming were inferred from the DNA itself. The sample shows about 160,000 clones, about 88% of them seen only once. There are 14 residues in the CDR3. CDR1 is KGHSH and CDR2 is LQKENI in the germline V gene. Details on this clone: At one end, the junction sequence differs from germline, possibly due to a read error.

This sequence joins TRBV18 and TRBJ2-1; TRBD1 aligns across 8 bases. Sequencing was carried out using peripheral blood. This TCR was sampled from a woman between 50 and 59 years old with COVID-19, enrolled during active disease. The CDR3, as DNA: TGTGCCAGCTCACCAGGACAGGGCTACGATGAGCAGTTCTTC. Its translation is CASSPGQGYDEQFF.